A selection of T cell receptor beta chains follows, all from one sample in a study of blood T cell repertoires in COVID-19. Here immunoSEQ multiplex PCR was the method, and the copy in TCRdb shows in-frame clones only, minus some. Of 130,000 or so clones in the sample, 75% to 80% were seen once. The sequenced sample was peripheral blood. The receptors were gathered from a human donor in a cohort sampled during active COVID-19. The CDR3 runs from the conserved cysteine through the conserved F or W. A D gene is named only where the DNA matches it firmly. Size values are once, few and many counts, or a class for expanded clones, and some rows have none.

j_call clone_size d_call v_call cdr3_nt cdr3_aa
TRBJ2-7 NA NA TRBV4-1 TGCGCCAGCAGCCAAGATTGGGCGGGAACCTACGAGCAGTACTTC CASSQDWAGTYEQYF
TRBJ1-3 NA TRBD1 TRBV24-1 TGTGCCACCAGTGATCCGGCGGGACAGAACGTCGTCTCTGGAAACACCATATATTTT CATSDPAGQNVVSGNTIYF
TRBJ1-3 NA NA TRBV28 TGTGCCACCAGTAGCTCAGGGTGGGAAAACACCATATATTTT CATSSSGWENTIYF
TRBJ1-6 NA NA TRBV7-2 TGTGCCAGCAGCTGGCAGGGAACTTCACCCCTCCACTTT CASSWQGTSPLHF
TRBJ2-7 NA TRBD2 TRBV5-1 TGCGCCAGCAGCTTAGGACTAGGGCGCTTCGAGCAGTACTTC CASSLGLGRFEQYF
TRBJ2-7 NA NA TRBV7-9 TGTGCCAGCAGTCCTAGGGCGGGGCGGGTAAACGAGCAGTACTTC CASSPRAGRVNEQYF
TRBJ2-1 few NA TRBV6-5 TGTGCCAGCAGTTACATAGGACAGAGCTCCTACAATGAGCAGTTCTTC CASSYIGQSSYNEQFF
TRBJ2-7 NA TRBD1 TRBV6-5 TGTGCCAGCAGAGGGACAGCTTCCTACGAGCAGTACTTC CASRGTASYEQYF
TRBJ1-6 NA TRBD1 TRBV7-3 TGTGCCAGCAGCTGGACAGGGAATAATTCACCCCTCCACTTT CASSWTGNNSPLHF
TRBJ2-3 NA NA TRBV6-2/TRBV6-3 TGTGCCAGCAGTTACTCGAAAGCGTCGGATACGCAGTATTTT CASSYSKASDTQYF
TRBJ2-2 NA TRBD2 TRBV7-9 TGTGCCAGCAGCTTAGGGACTAGCGCCATCACCGGGGAGCTGTTTTTT CASSLGTSAITGELFF
TRBJ1-1 NA NA TRBV3-1/TRBV3-2 TGTGCCAGCAGCTTCAGGGGTGGTACTGAAGCTTTCTTT CASSFRGGTEAFF
TRBJ2-4 NA TRBD1 TRBV15 TGTGCCACCAGCAGAGATGGCTGGGGACAGGGACTAACTCTAGCCAAAAACATTCAGTACTTC CATSRDGWGQGLTLAKNIQYF
TRBJ2-7 NA TRBD2 TRBV19 TGTGCCAGTAGTACTGCCGGGACTAGGGACTACGAGCAGTACTTC CASSTAGTRDYEQYF
TRBJ1-6 NA TRBD1 TRBV7-8 TGTGCCAGCAGCCCTCGACAGGGAAGCTCCTATAATTCACCCCTCCACTTT CASSPRQGSSYNSPLHF
TRBJ1-5 NA TRBD1 TRBV5-1 TGCGCCAGCAGCTCCGGACAGGGAGGTCAGCCCCAGCATTTT CASSSGQGGQPQHF
TRBJ1-2 NA NA TRBV3-1/TRBV3-2 TGTGCCAGCAGCCAAGGGCGGGTACATTATGGCTACACCTTC CASSQGRVHYGYTF
TRBJ2-7 few TRBD2 TRBV5-1 TGCGCCAGCAGCTTGGGGGTGGCTAGCGGGAGCTCCTACGAGCAGTACTTC CASSLGVASGSSYEQYF
TRBJ2-7 NA TRBD2 TRBV6-4 TGTGCCAGCAGTGTTATAGCGGGAGACGAGCAGTACTTC CASSVIAGDEQYF
TRBJ2-5 NA NA TRBV3-1/TRBV3-2 TGTGCCAGCAGCCAAACAAGGAGGCTTGCCGAGACCCAGTACTTC CASSQTRRLAETQYF
TRBJ2-7 NA NA TRBV5-4 TGTGCCAGCAGCTACCAGGGCCGCCCTTCCTACGAGCAGTACTTC CASSYQGRPSYEQYF
TRBJ1-4 NA NA TRBV12-1 TGTGCCAGCAGCTCTGGACAGGATCGATCGGGTGAAAAACTGTTTTTT CASSSGQDRSGEKLFF
TRBJ2-1 NA NA TRBV19 TGTGCCAGTAGACTCCCGGGAGCCACGCAGTTCTTC CASRLPGATQFF
TRBJ2-7 NA TRBD2 TRBV7-9 TGTGCCAGCAGCTTAGGTAGCGGGAGGAAGCCCGAGCAGTACTTC CASSLGSGRKPEQYF
TRBJ2-7 NA NA TRBV7-6 TGTGCCAGCAGCTTAGAGGGAGGTATAACGGTGAGCTCCTACGAGCAGTACTTC CASSLEGGITVSSYEQYF
TRBJ1-1 NA NA TRBV5-1 TGCGCCAGCAGCGAACAGGTTTCGGCTGAAGCTTTCTTT CASSEQVSAEAFF
TRBJ2-7 NA TRBD2 TRBV5-4 TGTGCCAGCAGGAGCGGGGCCTCCTACGAGCAGTACTTC CASRSGASYEQYF
TRBJ1-1 NA TRBD1 TRBV18 TGTGCCAGCTCACCGGGGACAGGGGGCATAGAAGCTTTCTTT CASSPGTGGIEAFF
TRBJ2-7 NA NA TRBV27 TGTGCCAGCAGTTTATCGTCCCAGAACGAGCAGTACTTC CASSLSSQNEQYF
TRBJ1-1 NA NA TRBV6-5 TGTGCCAGCAAAGGACAGCAGAACACTGAAGCTTTCTTT CASKGQQNTEAFF
TRBJ1-1 many TRBD1 TRBV28 TGTGCCAGCGGGACAGTGCGGGAGAACACTGAAGCTTTCTTT CASGTVRENTEAFF
TRBJ2-3 NA TRBD2 TRBV5-4 TGTGCCAGCAGCTTGGTACTTAGGGGACTACCCACAGATACGCAGTATTTT CASSLVLRGLPTDTQYF
TRBJ2-6 NA NA TRBV19 TGTGCCAGTAGCCTTTCGGGTTCTGGGGCCAACGTCCTGACTTTC CASSLSGSGANVLTF
TRBJ1-1 NA NA TRBV6-6 TGTGCCAGCAGTTACACACAGCAGAACACTGAAGCTTTCTTT CASSYTQQNTEAFF
TRBJ1-2 NA NA TRBV7-9 TGTGCCAGCAGCCCGCAGGCGGGACTGAAAGATGGCTACACCTTC CASSPQAGLKDGYTF
TRBJ2-7 NA NA TRBV19 TGTGCCAGTAGTGTACAGGGATCCCCCCACGAGCAGTACTTC CASSVQGSPHEQYF
TRBJ1-5 NA NA TRBV28 TGTGCCAGCAGATCGCCCCAGAAAATTAGCAATCAGCCCCAGCATTTT CASRSPQKISNQPQHF
TRBJ2-7 NA NA TRBV5-1 TGCGCCAGCAGCTCGGGACTTCCCAACTCCTACGAGCAGTACTTC CASSSGLPNSYEQYF
TRBJ2-4 NA TRBD2 TRBV5-5 TGTGCCAGCAGCTTGTCGGGGGGAATCAACATTCAGTACTTC CASSLSGGINIQYF